The sequence of this T cell receptor beta chain was determined in a study of T cell responses to AZD1222 COVID-19 vaccine. CDR1 is MNHEY and CDR2 is SVGAGI in the germline V gene. The length of the CDR3 is 10 residues. V dropped 10 bases and J dropped 6 bases, with 9 bases sitting between them. Points from the study as a whole: Clonal diversity may have been underestimated, and the donors were mostly white British, with more females than males. The study found Spike-specific TCR breadth and depth rose after two AZD1222 doses. Every sample of the repertoires postdated the peak T cell response.

With regard to this clone: Its specificity is not known.

The assay was immunoSEQ multiplex PCR, and TCRdb's table has in-frame clones only and misses some. The sample comprises over 130,000 clones, around 90% of which are singletons, and roughly 4% rests with the top ten. The chain couples TRBV6-5 to TRBJ1-2, with a tentative D call TRBD1 (6 bases). The sequence derives from an adult who received the AZD1222 COVID-19 vaccine. The source material was peripheral blood, sampled 28 days after the second AZD1222 dose. The chain's CDR3 is CATKGDGYTF. In DNA form, the CDR3 reads TGTGCCACTAAGGGGGATGGCTACACCTTC.